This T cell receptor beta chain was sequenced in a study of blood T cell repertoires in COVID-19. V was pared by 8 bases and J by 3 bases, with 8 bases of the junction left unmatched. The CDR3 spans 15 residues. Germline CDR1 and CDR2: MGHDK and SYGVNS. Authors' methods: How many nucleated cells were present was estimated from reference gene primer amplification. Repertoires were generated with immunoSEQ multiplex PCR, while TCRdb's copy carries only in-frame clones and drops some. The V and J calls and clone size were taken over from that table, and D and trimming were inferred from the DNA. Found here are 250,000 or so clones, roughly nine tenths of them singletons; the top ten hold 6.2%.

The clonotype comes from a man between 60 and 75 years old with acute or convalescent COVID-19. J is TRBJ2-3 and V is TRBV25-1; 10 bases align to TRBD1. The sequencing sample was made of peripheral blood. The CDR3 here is CASLLTGGLTDTQYF. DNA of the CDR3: TGTGCCAGCCTTCTGACAGGGGGCCTGACAGATACGCAGTATTTT.